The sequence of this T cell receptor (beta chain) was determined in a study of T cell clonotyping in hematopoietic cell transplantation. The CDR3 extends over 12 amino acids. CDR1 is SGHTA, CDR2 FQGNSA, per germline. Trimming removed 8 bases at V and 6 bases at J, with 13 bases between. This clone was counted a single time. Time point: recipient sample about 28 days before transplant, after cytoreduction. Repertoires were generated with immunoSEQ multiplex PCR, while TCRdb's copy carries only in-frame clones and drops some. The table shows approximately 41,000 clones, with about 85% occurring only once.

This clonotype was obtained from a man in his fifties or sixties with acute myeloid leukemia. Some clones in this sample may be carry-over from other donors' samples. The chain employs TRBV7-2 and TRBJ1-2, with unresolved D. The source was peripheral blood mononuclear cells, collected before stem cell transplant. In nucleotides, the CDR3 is TGTGCCAGCTCTCAAGCCCCTAATGGCTACACCTTC. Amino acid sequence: CASSQAPNGYTF.